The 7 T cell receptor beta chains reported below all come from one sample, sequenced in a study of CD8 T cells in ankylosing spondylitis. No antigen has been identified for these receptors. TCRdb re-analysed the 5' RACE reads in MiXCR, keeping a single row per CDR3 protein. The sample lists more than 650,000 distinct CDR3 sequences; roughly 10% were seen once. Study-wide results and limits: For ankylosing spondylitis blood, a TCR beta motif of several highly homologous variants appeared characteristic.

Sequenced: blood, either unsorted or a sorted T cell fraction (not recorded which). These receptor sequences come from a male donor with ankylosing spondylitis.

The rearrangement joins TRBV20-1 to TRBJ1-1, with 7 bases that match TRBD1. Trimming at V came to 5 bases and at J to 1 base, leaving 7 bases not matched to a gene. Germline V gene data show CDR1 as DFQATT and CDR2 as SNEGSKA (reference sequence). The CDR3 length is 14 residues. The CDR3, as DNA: TGCAGTGCTGGGGTCACAGGGGCGAACACTGAAGCTTTCTTT. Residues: CSAGVTGANTEAFF.

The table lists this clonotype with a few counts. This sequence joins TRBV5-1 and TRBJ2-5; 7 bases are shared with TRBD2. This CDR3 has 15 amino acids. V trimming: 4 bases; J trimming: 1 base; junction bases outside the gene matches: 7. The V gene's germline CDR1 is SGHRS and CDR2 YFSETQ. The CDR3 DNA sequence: TGCGCCAGCAGCAGTGTAGCGGGCAGCCAAGAGACCCAGTACTTC. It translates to CASSSVAGSQETQYF.

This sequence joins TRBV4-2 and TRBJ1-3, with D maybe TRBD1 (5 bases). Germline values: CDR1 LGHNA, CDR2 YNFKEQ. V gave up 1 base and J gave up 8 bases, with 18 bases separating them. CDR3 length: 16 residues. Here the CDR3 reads CASSQGGPGYGYTIYF. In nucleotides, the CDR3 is TGTGCCAGCAGCCAAGGGGGACCGGGATATGGGTACACCATATATTTT.

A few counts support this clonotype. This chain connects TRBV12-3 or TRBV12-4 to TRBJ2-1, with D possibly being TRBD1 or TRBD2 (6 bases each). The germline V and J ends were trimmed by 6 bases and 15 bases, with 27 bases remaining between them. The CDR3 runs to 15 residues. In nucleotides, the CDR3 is TGTGCCAGCAGCGCACAATCGGGACAAGGGAACGGGGGGTTCTTC. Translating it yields CASSAQSGQGNGGFF.

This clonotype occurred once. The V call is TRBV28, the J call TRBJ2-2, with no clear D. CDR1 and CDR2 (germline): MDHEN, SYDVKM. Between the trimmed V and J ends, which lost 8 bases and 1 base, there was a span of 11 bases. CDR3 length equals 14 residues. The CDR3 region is CASYDDWNTGELFF. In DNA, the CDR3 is TGTGCCAGCTACGACGACTGGAACACCGGGGAGCTGTTTTTT.

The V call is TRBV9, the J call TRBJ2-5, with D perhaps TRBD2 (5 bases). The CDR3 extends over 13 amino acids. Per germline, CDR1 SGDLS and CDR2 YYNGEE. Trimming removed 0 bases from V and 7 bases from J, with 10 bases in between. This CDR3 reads CASSVAVSGTQYF. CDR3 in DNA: TGTGCCAGCAGCGTAGCCGTAAGCGGGACCCAGTACTTC.

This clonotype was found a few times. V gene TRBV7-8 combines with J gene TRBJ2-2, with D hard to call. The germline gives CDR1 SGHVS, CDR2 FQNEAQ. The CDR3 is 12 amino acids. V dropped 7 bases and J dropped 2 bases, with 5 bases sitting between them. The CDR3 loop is CASIVNTGELFF. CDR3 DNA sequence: TGTGCCAGCATAGTAAACACCGGGGAGCTGTTTTTT.